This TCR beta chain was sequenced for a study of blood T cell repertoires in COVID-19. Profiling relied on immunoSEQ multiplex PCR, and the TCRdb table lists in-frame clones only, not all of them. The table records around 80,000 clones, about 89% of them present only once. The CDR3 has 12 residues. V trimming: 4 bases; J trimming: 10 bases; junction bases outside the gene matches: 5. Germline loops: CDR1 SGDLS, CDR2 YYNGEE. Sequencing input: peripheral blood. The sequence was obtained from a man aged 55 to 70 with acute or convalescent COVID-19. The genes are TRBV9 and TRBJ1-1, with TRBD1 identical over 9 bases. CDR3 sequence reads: CASSSPGQGAFF. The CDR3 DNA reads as TGTGCCAGCAGCTCCCCGGGACAGGGAGCTTTCTTT.